The entry that follows covers one T cell receptor (beta chain) sequence. The data derive from a study of blood T cell repertoires in COVID-19. The method was immunoSEQ multiplex PCR; TCRdb's version includes in-frame clones alone and lacks a portion of them. The table includes roughly 220,000 clones, about 81% detected once. Unmatched junction bases numbered 7, after V lost 6 bases and J lost 0 bases. CDR3 size: 15 residues. CDR1 is SGHTA, CDR2 FQGNSA, per germline. The genes are TRBV7-2 and TRBJ2-7; TRBD2 agrees at 8 bases. Sequenced sample: peripheral blood. The TCR sequence derives from a woman of 80 years or more with COVID-19, enrolled during active disease. CDR3 DNA: TGTGCCAGCAGGTTACTAGCGGAAAGCTCCTACGAGCAGTACTTC. Its protein product is CASRLLAESSYEQYF. Complete variable domain (other parts from reference TRBV7-2 and TRBJ2-7): GAGVSQSPSNKVTEKGKDVELRCDPISGHTALYWYRQSLGQGLEFLIYFQGNSAPDKSGLPSDRFSAERTGGSVSTLTIQRTQQEDSAVYLCASRLLAESSYEQYFGPGTRLTVT.